Given below is one T cell receptor beta chain in context. When the RNA was reverse transcribed, random hexamers were used with an input of 0.5 to 1 ug. The method of amplification for TCR beta CDR3 was immunoSEQ multiplex PCR, covering 54 Vbeta and 13 Jbeta. TCRdb called the immunoSEQ multiplex PCR reads again in MiXCR, with one record for every CDR3 protein. The sample lists approximately 100,000 distinct CDR3 sequences, 85% to 95% seen once, with approximately 0.13% in the top ten. This record belongs to a study of CD8 T cells in Susac syndrome. The CDR3 is made up of 13 amino acids. Trimming took 6 bases from V and 5 from J, leaving 13 bases between them.

The specimen was CD8+ T cells from PBMCs. The chain couples TRBV12-3 or TRBV12-4 to TRBJ1-1, with D uncertain. The clonotype originates from a human donor in good health. The CDR3 coding sequence is TGTGCCAGCAGAATTTTCGAGACAACTGAAGCTTTCTTT. Translated: CASRIFETTEAFF.